The sequence of this TCR beta chain was determined in a study of cytomegalovirus exposure and HLA in healthy donors. Study results and limitations: Near-uniform donor sequencing depth was presumed by presence/absence analyses. Based on reports, TCR beta sequences accurately predicted HLA-A and HLA-B alleles for most subjects.

About this clone itself: Antigen: not known.

The CDR3 has 15 residues. Germline CDR1 is WSHSY and CDR2 is SAAADI. V lost 3 bases, J lost 2 bases, and 13 bases lay in between. With 60 Vbeta and 13 Jbeta primers, the PCR was carried out. The protocol was immunoSEQ multiplex PCR, while the TCRdb copy is restricted to in-frame clones and leaves out a portion. This sample has 150,000 to 180,000 clones, with 80% found just once. The receptor's source is a woman aged 40 to 55 in good health and CMV-seropositive. J is TRBJ1-2 and V is TRBV10-2; D is unclear. The sample comprised PBMCs. This CDR3 reads CASSDEARGNYGYTF. CDR3 coding DNA: TGCGCCAGCAGTGACGAGGCCCGAGGAAACTATGGCTACACCTTC.